These 7 T cell receptor beta chains share one sample of origin, sequenced in a study of blood T cell repertoires in COVID-19. Repertoires were generated with immunoSEQ multiplex PCR, while TCRdb's copy carries only in-frame clones and drops some. This sample yields approximately 190,000 clones, of which roughly 80% are seen a single time; approximately 6.9% belongs to the top ten. Sequencing input: peripheral blood. Source of these receptors: a man between 60 and 75 years old with acute or convalescent COVID-19.

The chain employs TRBV7-2 and TRBJ2-7; no clear D gene. The CDR3 contains 13 residues. Per the germline V gene, CDR1 is SGHTA and CDR2 is FQGNSA. V was trimmed by 5 bases and J by 2 bases, leaving 10 bases between them. CDR3 DNA: TGTGCCAGCAGCGCCCGGGTGACCTACGAGCAGTACTTC. Translated, it gives CASSARVTYEQYF.

Only a few counts were recorded for this clone. The V and J genes are TRBV4-1 and TRBJ2-1; D is unresolved. Deletions cut 1 base from V and 8 bases from J, with 9 bases between. The CDR3 has 13 residues. Germline values: CDR1 MGHRA, CDR2 YSYEKL. The CDR3 loop is CASSQVTSHEQFF. The CDR3 bases are TGCGCCAGCAGCCAAGTAACTTCCCATGAGCAGTTCTTC.

The chain uses TRBV18 and TRBJ1-4, with D possibly being TRBD1 (5 bases). V was cut by 5 bases and J by 2 bases, with 15 bases left in between. The CDR3 extends over 16 amino acids. The germline V gene has CDR1 KGHSH and CDR2 LQKENI. The CDR3 reads CASSSGGPATNEKLFF. CDR3 DNA: TGTGCCAGCTCATCGGGGGGACCCGCGACTAATGAAAAACTGTTTTTT. Based on the CDR3 plus reference TRBV18 and TRBJ1-4, the full variable domain is NAGVMQNPRHLVRRRGQEARLRCSPMKGHSHVYWYRQLPEEGLKFMVYLQKENIIDESGMPKERFSAEFPKEGPSILRIQQVVRGDSAAYFCASSSGGPATNEKLFFGSGTQLSVL.

The chain is built from TRBV7-9 and TRBJ1-2; 7 bases fit TRBD1. CDR3 size: 16 residues. Germline V gene lookup returns CDR1 SEHNR and CDR2 FQNEAQ (reference sequence). Germline trimming cut 5 bases from V and 8 bases from J; bases unmatched to any gene: 17. DNA of the CDR3: TGTGCCAGCAGCCCGCTTAGGACAGGAGGGATTGAGGGCTACACCTTC. Its translation: CASSPLRTGGIEGYTF.

This clone was detected only a few times. This chain joins TRBV10-3 and TRBJ1-2; TRBD1 agrees at 10 bases. The CDR3 length is 15 residues. With V trimmed by 4 bases and J by 6 bases, 8 bases remained unmatched. The germline V gene has CDR1 ENHRY and CDR2 SYGVKD. Here the CDR3 reads CAISANSGTGDGYTF. The CDR3 DNA reads TGTGCCATCAGTGCCAATTCCGGGACAGGGGATGGCTACACCTTC.

V usage is TRBV7-3 and J usage is TRBJ2-1, with D hard to call. The CDR3 loop spans 13 amino acids. V was cut by 6 bases and J by 0 bases, with 6 bases left in between. Germline loops: CDR1 SGHTA, CDR2 FQGTGA. The CDR3 loop reads CASSPGSYNEQFF. Written as DNA, the CDR3 is TGTGCCAGCAGTCCCGGCTCCTACAATGAGCAGTTCTTC.

This clone was observed once. The V call is TRBV5-1, the J call TRBJ2-5; the match to TRBD1 covers 8 bases. Germline V lookup: CDR1 SGHRS, CDR2 YFSETQ. The length of the CDR3 is 16 residues. J gave up 2 bases and V 1 base, and 7 bases lay outside the gene matches. CDR3 protein: CASSLSSGGLQETQYF. Here the CDR3 DNA reads TGCGCCAGCAGCTTGTCGTCAGGGGGCCTACAAGAGACCCAGTACTTC. The whole variable domain, remainder taken from reference TRBV5-1 and TRBJ2-5, is KAGVTQTPRYLIKTRGQQVTLSCSPISGHRSVSWYQQTPGQGLQFLFEYFSETQRNKGNFPGRFSGRQFSNSRSEMNVSTLELGDSALYLCASSLSSGGLQETQYFGPGTRLLVL.